A selection of T cell receptor beta chains follows, all from one sample in a study of long-term antiretroviral therapy in people with HIV. The assay was immunoSEQ multiplex PCR, and TCRdb's table has in-frame clones only and misses some. This sample has approximately 15,000 clones; roughly 76% occur once, and the top ten carry approximately 14%. The source was unsorted PBMCs, collected 1.5 years before starting antiretroviral therapy. Source of these receptors: a woman in her forties or fifties with HIV. Each CDR3 is given without its conserved first and last residue.

V gene: TRBV27; J gene: TRBJ1-6; CDR3 protein: ASSSAGDQYNSPLH
V gene: TRBV5-1; J gene: TRBJ2-2; CDR3 protein: ASNQDRGGTGELF
V gene: TRBV11-2; J gene: TRBJ1-5; CDR3 protein: ASSSNAQGQPQH
V gene: TRBV7-9; J gene: TRBJ2-6; CDR3 protein: ASSLGLQGFGANVLT
V gene: TRBV11-2; J gene: TRBJ2-2; CDR3 protein: ASSLDIPDRSGGYTGELF
V gene: TRBV6-5; J gene: TRBJ2-1; CDR3 protein: ASSPSSGGYNEQF
V gene: TRBV5-4; J gene: TRBJ2-3; CDR3 protein: ASSSLTDTQY
V gene: TRBV29-1; J gene: TRBJ2-5; CDR3 protein: SVVQGGETQY
V gene: TRBV18; J gene: TRBJ2-5; CDR3 protein: ASSPTKLRETQY
V gene: TRBV7-9; J gene: TRBJ1-1; CDR3 protein: ASSFQNTEAF
V gene: TRBV27; J gene: TRBJ2-1; CDR3 protein: ASRTGSYNEQF
V gene: TRBV29-1; J gene: TRBJ2-3; CDR3 protein: SVKIDTQY
V gene: TRBV10-3; J gene: TRBJ1-6; CDR3 protein: AIRPGQGNSPLH
V gene: TRBV10-3; J gene: TRBJ2-5; CDR3 protein: AISEPDRGGETQY
V gene: TRBV14; J gene: TRBJ2-5; CDR3 protein: ASSQERGVQGAKETQY
V gene: TRBV13; J gene: TRBJ2-5; CDR3 protein: ASSLGRNRGQETQY
V gene: TRBV27; J gene: TRBJ1-2; CDR3 protein: ASSPRDRATYGYT
V gene: TRBV7-3; J gene: TRBJ1-1; CDR3 protein: ASSPTGTLEAF
V gene: TRBV27; J gene: TRBJ1-2; CDR3 protein: ASSTTGWGYGYT
V gene: TRBV5-1; J gene: TRBJ1-4; CDR3 protein: ASTPGGPNEKLF
V gene: TRBV7-2; J gene: TRBJ2-3; CDR3 protein: ASSTGTSSGTQY
V gene: TRBV19; J gene: TRBJ2-7; CDR3 protein: ASSPIRDRESGEQY
V gene: TRBV19; J gene: TRBJ1-1; CDR3 protein: ASSIEGTPTAEAF
V gene: TRBV18; J gene: TRBJ2-5; CDR3 protein: ASSSAAIPETQY
V gene: TRBV6-5; J gene: TRBJ1-2; CDR3 protein: ASRDPWTYGYT
V gene: TRBV5-1; J gene: TRBJ2-5; CDR3 protein: ASSLSGGTQETQY
V gene: TRBV15; J gene: TRBJ2-2; CDR3 protein: ATSRVRNTGELF
V gene: TRBV6-1; J gene: TRBJ2-7; CDR3 protein: ASSEDSGGHSSYEQY
V gene: TRBV5-6; J gene: TRBJ1-1; CDR3 protein: ASSGDQGRTTEAF
V gene: TRBV7-2; J gene: TRBJ1-2; CDR3 protein: ASSFGSAVRYGYT
V gene: TRBV7-3; J gene: TRBJ2-3; CDR3 protein: ASSSRGGGKDTQY
V gene: TRBV6-1; J gene: TRBJ1-2; CDR3 protein: ASTPNVLEYGYT
V gene: TRBV25-1; J gene: TRBJ2-4; CDR3 protein: ASSGGVLAKNIQY
V gene: TRBV19; J gene: TRBJ1-5; CDR3 protein: ASSRRGGSESNQPQH
V gene: TRBV5-4; J gene: TRBJ1-5; CDR3 protein: ASSFVEGVVGNQPQH
V gene: TRBV2; J gene: TRBJ2-3; CDR3 protein: ASSRLGGTDTQY
V gene: TRBV4-1; J gene: TRBJ2-3; CDR3 protein: ASSQETLIGTDTQY
V gene: TRBV5-1; J gene: TRBJ1-1; CDR3 protein: ASSLDAAAWQGMGTEAF
V gene: TRBV4-2; J gene: TRBJ2-5; CDR3 protein: ASSQDRASGQETQY
V gene: TRBV6-5; J gene: TRBJ1-5; CDR3 protein: ASSLDGNQPQH
V gene: TRBV5-6; J gene: TRBJ2-7; CDR3 protein: ASSLPGPSTYEQY
V gene: TRBV2; J gene: TRBJ1-5; CDR3 protein: ASSTGRGYQPQH
V gene: TRBV11-1; J gene: TRBJ1-1; CDR3 protein: ASSFTRGPTEAF
V gene: TRBV7-3; J gene: TRBJ2-7; CDR3 protein: ASSLASGDSYEQY
V gene: TRBV30; J gene: TRBJ1-4; CDR3 protein: AWSVRTGFNEKLF
V gene: TRBV5-1; J gene: TRBJ1-2; CDR3 protein: ASSHAGSGYT
V gene: TRBV30; J gene: TRBJ1-1; CDR3 protein: AWSAPGLMNTEAF
V gene: TRBV5-4; J gene: TRBJ1-2; CDR3 protein: ASSPGTGAGYT
V gene: TRBV7-9; J gene: TRBJ2-2; CDR3 protein: ASSGRVGGELF
V gene: TRBV19; J gene: TRBJ1-2; CDR3 protein: ASTDGIGYT
V gene: TRBV5-6; J gene: TRBJ1-6; CDR3 protein: ASSLRFRGSPLH
V gene: TRBV2; J gene: TRBJ1-3; CDR3 protein: ASSFSGQGSGNTIY
V gene: TRBV9; J gene: TRBJ2-7; CDR3 protein: ASSATSGGAYEQY
V gene: TRBV11-1; J gene: TRBJ1-2; CDR3 protein: ASSLGNRGTYGYT
V gene: TRBV7-3; J gene: TRBJ2-3; CDR3 protein: ASSLQPQWRGAPLDTDTQY
V gene: TRBV15; J gene: TRBJ2-1; CDR3 protein: ATKPIGSSYNEQF
V gene: TRBV5-1; J gene: TRBJ1-1; CDR3 protein: ASSLRAGEGNTEAF
V gene: TRBV4-2; J gene: TRBJ1-5; CDR3 protein: ASSQGQDSNQPQH